This T cell receptor (beta chain) was observed in a study of T-cell reconstitution after alpha-beta-depleted transplantation in children. Study-wide results and limits: Where alpha-beta T cells came from about two months after transplant was reportedly several hundred expanded graft clones. Most T-cell counts and diversity one year after the transplant came from T cells that were newly produced.

This clonotype has just a few counts. The antigen remains undetermined. Germline V gives CDR1 DFQATT, CDR2 SNEGSKA (reference sequence). This CDR3 contains 14 residues. Trimming took 3 bases from V and 2 from J; bases not matched to a gene: 4. The library targeted TCRbeta and was prepared with unique molecular identifiers. TCRdb passed the PCR reads through MiXCR, listing each CDR3 protein once. In the table there are more than 200,000 distinct CDR3 sequences, 20% to 30% of which are singletons. This clonotype originated in a female patient between 2 and 10 years old who had a stem cell transplant for congenital amegakaryocytic thrombocytopenia, so the T cells may come from the graft donor. V gene TRBV20-1 combines with J gene TRBJ2-7, with 10 bases aligning to TRBD1. This material consisted of PBMCs, mostly from graft donor cells, taken 360 days after TCRalphabeta/CD19-depleted stem cell transplant. For the CDR3, the DNA is TGCAGTGCTAGGGGGGGGACAGGGGCCTACGAGCAGTACTTC. Its protein product is CSARGGTGAYEQYF.